A selection of T cell receptor beta chains follows, all from one sample in a study of neoadjuvant anti-PD-1 for oral cavity cancer. Repertoires were generated with immunoSEQ multiplex PCR, while TCRdb's copy carries only in-frame clones and drops some. The sample includes 9,800 or so clones, about 60% of them seen just once. Sequences were derived from PBMCs, sampled after nivolumab (anti-PD-1) treatment. The receptors come from a person aged 35-79 years with oral cavity squamous cell carcinoma. CDR3s include the opening cysteine and the closing phenylalanine or tryptophan. The D gene is left open where the match is weak. Only some rows state a clone size, as once, few, many or a class for expanded clones.

v_gene	d_gene	abundance	j_gene	CDR3aa	CDR3nt
TRBV15	TRBD1	few	TRBJ2-3	CATIRDRVPDTQYF	TGTGCCACCATCCGGGACAGGGTCCCAGATACGCAGTATTTT
TRBV5-1	TRBD1	once	TRBJ2-4	CASSLGQGRAKNIQYF	TGCGCCAGCAGCTTGGGACAGGGGCGAGCCAAAAACATTCAGTACTTC
TRBV5-5	TRBD1	.	TRBJ1-3	CASSLRAGTGGLGNTIYF	TGTGCCAGCAGCCTCCGTGCCGGGACAGGGGGCCTCGGAAACACCATATATTTT
TRBV5-1	.	.	TRBJ2-2	CASSSSGTLNTGELFF	TGCGCCAGCAGCTCCTCCGGGACCCTGAACACCGGGGAGCTGTTTTTT
TRBV28	.	.	TRBJ1-1	CASSSGATEAFF	TGTGCCAGCAGTTCAGGGGCGACTGAAGCTTTCTTT
TRBV29-1	TRBD2	.	TRBJ2-7	CSALKGTSAYEQYF	TGCAGCGCCCTGAAGGGGACTAGCGCCTACGAGCAGTACTTC
TRBV30	TRBD1	.	TRBJ1-5	CAWSLLQGARNQPQHF	TGTGCCTGGAGTCTGCTACAGGGGGCGAGGAATCAGCCCCAGCATTTT
TRBV5-1	TRBD1	.	TRBJ2-7	CASSLETGQGTEQYF	TGCGCCAGCAGCTTGGAGACGGGACAGGGGACCGAGCAGTACTTC
TRBV6-6	.	few	TRBJ2-1	CASTSGNEQFF	TGTGCCAGCACCTCAGGGAATGAGCAGTTCTTC
TRBV6-5	TRBD1	.	TRBJ2-2	CASSRDRGGTGELFF	TGTGCCAGCAGCCGCGACAGGGGGGGGACCGGGGAGCTGTTTTTT
TRBV30	.	.	TRBJ2-1	CAWSDSLGRGEQFF	TGTGCCTGGAGTGACTCACTAGGAAGGGGAGAGCAGTTCTTC
TRBV29-1	TRBD1	.	TRBJ1-2	CSVPPSRQGAYGYTF	TGCAGCGTTCCGCCCTCTCGACAGGGGGCTTATGGCTACACCTTC
TRBV9	.	once	TRBJ1-1	CASSVVGGFELNTEAFF	TGTGCCAGCAGCGTAGTAGGGGGGTTCGAGCTGAACACTGAAGCTTTCTTT
TRBV5-1	.	.	TRBJ1-2	CASSVDSDYGYTF	TGCGCCAGCAGCGTCGACAGTGACTATGGCTACACCTTC
TRBV25-1	.	.	TRBJ2-1	CTSRGSGDYSYNEQFF	TGTACCAGCAGGGGAAGCGGGGACTACTCCTACAATGAGCAGTTCTTC
TRBV30	.	.	TRBJ1-1	CAWSGRGTLAFF	TGTGCCTGGAGTGGAAGGGGAACTCTAGCTTTCTTT
TRBV28	.	.	TRBJ1-1	CASRLQWEAFF	TGTGCCAGCAGATTACAGTGGGAAGCTTTCTTT
TRBV4-1	TRBD1	few	TRBJ2-7	CASSQQRQGGVSYEQYF	TGCGCCAGCAGCCAACAAAGACAGGGGGGAGTTTCCTACGAGCAGTACTTC
TRBV5-4	TRBD2	.	TRBJ2-3	CASSHAGGSTDTQYF	TGTGCCAGCAGCCACGCGGGGGGTAGCACAGATACGCAGTATTTT
TRBV11-1	TRBD1	.	TRBJ2-7	CASSLETGQVYEQYF	TGTGCCAGCAGCTTAGAAACGGGACAGGTGTACGAGCAGTACTTC
TRBV5-5	.	.	TRBJ1-6	CASSLAQNTYNSPLHF	TGTGCCAGCAGCTTGGCACAAAATACCTATAATTCACCCCTCCACTTT
TRBV5-4	TRBD1	.	TRBJ1-6	CASSPTGGNYNSPLHF	TGTGCCAGCAGCCCAACAGGGGGCAACTATAATTCACCCCTCCACTTT
TRBV14	.	few	TRBJ2-1	CASSQDRALRTPEQFF	TGTGCCAGCAGCCAAGATCGGGCGCTCCGTACTCCTGAGCAGTTCTTC
TRBV10-3	.	.	TRBJ2-7	CAIGPRREQYF	TGTGCCATCGGACCTCGACGCGAGCAGTACTTC
TRBV5-1	.	.	TRBJ2-7	CASSLDRAYEQYF	TGCGCCAGCAGTCTCGACCGAGCCTACGAGCAGTACTTC
TRBV19	TRBD2	few	TRBJ2-1	CASSMGSLAGGLDEQFF	TGTGCCAGTAGTATGGGATCCCTAGCGGGAGGATTGGATGAGCAGTTCTTC
TRBV4-2	TRBD1	.	TRBJ1-2	CASSQELADRGNYGYTF	TGTGCCAGCAGCCAAGAACTCGCGGACAGGGGGAACTATGGCTACACCTTC
TRBV7-2	.	few	TRBJ1-1	CASSLDPKRDTEAFF	TGTGCCAGCAGCCTCGACCCCAAGAGGGACACTGAAGCTTTCTTT
TRBV5-8	.	few	TRBJ2-1	CASISRASSYNEQFF	TGTGCCAGCATTTCCAGGGCGAGCTCCTACAATGAGCAGTTCTTC
TRBV6-1	.	.	TRBJ2-5	CASSDHTGSHQETQYF	TGTGCCAGCAGTGACCATACGGGGAGCCATCAAGAGACCCAGTACTTC